A single TCR beta chain is shown here with its context. Which antigen it targets is not known. No clone much larger than this one lies a single base away; base qualities are absent. The sample belongs to a study of STAT5B mutations in CD4+ large granular lymphocyte leukemia (dated 2022 in TCRdb). Notes on the research overall: When cryopreserved patient cells were available, CD8+ cells were depleted as a first step, and selection with anti-CD4 microbeads followed. TCRbeta repertoires of CD4+ T-cell large granular lymphocyte leukemia patients were compared with those of healthy blood donors. Flow cytometry on FACSCanto II or FACSVerse confirmed that purified fractions exceeded 95% purity among lymphocytes. Results and caveats for the whole study, not just this receptor: Data were not HLA-matched; higher clonality in CD4+ versus CD8+ T-LGLL could reflect the relatively small sample size. Greater clonality appeared to be present in CD4-sorted patient repertoires than in healthy CD4+ repertoires, and the difference was retained after the putative leukemic clones were removed. Each patient's main leukemic clonotypes were private, but approximately 23% of these clonotypes showed up at low frequency in the non-leukemic repertoires of other patients. TRBV06-family usage was enriched among the top patient clones (8/27) compared with healthy controls (2/35). Patient cell sources were heterogeneous, and only five to seven CD4-sorted patient samples entered the clonality comparison with healthy controls.

TCRbeta rearrangements were sequenced from genomic DNA using the immunoSEQ assay at survey resolution. Regarding the original processing steps: Any clonotype making up more than 5% of the repertoire was considered a putative leukemic clone, which gave about 57 such clones in some 30 patients. A lowest detectable productive clonotype frequency of 2.59 x 10-5 was observed in the TCR sequencing data. Analyses included only productive TCRbeta rearrangements, meaning complete and in-frame sequences. Simpson clonality, calculated in the immunoSEQ Analyzer version 3.0, was used as the measure of sample clonality. Clones were grouped by frequency into very rare, small, medium, large (1-20%) or hyperexpanded (>20%) categories. OLGA 1.2.3 estimated generation probabilities, VDJtools produced V-gene circos plots, VDJdb was queried for specificities, and GLIPH identified CDR3 motifs. In its TCRdb copy, this immuneACCESS table keeps in-frame sequences only and misses some clones. Where compared with another copy, unresolved V genes explain less than half of these, and the others have no known cause. V, J and clone size derive from that table, while D and trimming were established from the DNA sequence. For this sample there are over 450 clones; roughly 66% appear just once. The ten largest clonotypes hold almost 96% of the sample.

The germline V gene (reference sequence) gives CDR1 as LNHDA and CDR2 as SQIVND. Counted from cysteine to phenylalanine, this CDR3 has 13 amino acids. Solely the CDR3 DNA is kept, with 39 bases framed from the first base. V is cut back by 7 bases and J by 2 bases, with 3 bases in the junction unmatched. Hematology units in Padova (Italy), Helsinki (Finland) and Shinshu (Japan) recruited the CD4+ T-LGLL patients. Depending on which samples were available, patient samples consisted of bead-purified CD4+, CD4+CD8+, CD57+ or CD56+ fractions, or of unselected PBMC. Deep amplicon sequencing of the same DNA produced somatic STAT5B mutation profiles, and these profiles were combined with the patient TCRbeta data. All TCR-sequenced material derived from peripheral blood: patient blood samples and healthy donor buffy coats. Ficoll-Hypaque gradient centrifugation was used to isolate peripheral blood mononuclear cells. Genomic DNA was extracted with the Gentra Puregene Cell and Tissue kit and quantified on a Qubit 2.0 fluorometer.

Material: PBMCs. This TCR derives from an elderly woman with CD4+ T-cell large granular lymphocyte leukemia. The chain was built from TRBV19 and TRBJ1-2, with TRBD1 identical over 8 junction bases. DNA sequence: TGTGCCAGTAAGGGACAGGAGAACTATGGCTACACCTTC. This translates into CASKGQENYGYTF.